This is a list of T cell receptor beta chains from one sample in a study of OX40 agonist ivuxolimab in advanced cancers. TCRdb's table, derived via immunoSEQ multiplex PCR, lists solely in-frame clones and lacks some. The top ten clones hold around 1% of a sample with about 140,000 clones, over 75% of them seen once. Specimen: CD4+ or CD8+ T cells sorted from blood, collected in a trial of the OX40 agonist ivuxolimab. These receptors all come from an adult with an advanced solid tumor such as melanoma, head and neck, liver or kidney cancer. The CDR3 runs from the conserved cysteine through the conserved F or W. A D gene is named only where the DNA matches it firmly. A clone size is listed for some rows: how often the clone was seen (once, few, many), or a class if it is expanded.

size: NA; D: TRBD2; V: TRBV7-9; J: TRBJ2-2; DNA: TGTGCCAGCAGCTTATTGGCGGGAGCGAACACCGGGGAGCTGTTTTTT; CDR3: CASSLLAGANTGELFF
size: NA; D: NA; V: TRBV28; J: TRBJ1-5; DNA: TGTGCCAGCTATGGGGCAGCAAATAGCAATCAGCCCCAGCATTTT; CDR3: CASYGAANSNQPQHF
size: NA; D: TRBD2; V: TRBV6-5; J: TRBJ2-7; DNA: TGTGCCAGCAGTTTGTCTAGCGGGAGGTCCTACGAGCAGTACTTC; CDR3: CASSLSSGRSYEQYF
size: NA; D: NA; V: TRBV7-2; J: TRBJ2-3; DNA: TGTGCCAGCAGGGGGGGGGCGATCGATACGCAGTATTTT; CDR3: CASRGGAIDTQYF
size: NA; D: NA; V: TRBV10-3; J: TRBJ1-5; DNA: TGTGCCATCAGTGGTACATCGGAGGGACAGCCCCAGCATTTT; CDR3: CAISGTSEGQPQHF
size: NA; D: TRBD2; V: TRBV4-1; J: TRBJ2-7; DNA: TGCGCCAGCAGCCAAGGGACTAGCGTCTCCTACGAGCAGTACTTC; CDR3: CASSQGTSVSYEQYF
size: NA; D: NA; V: TRBV5-4; J: TRBJ2-5; DNA: TGTGCCAGCAGGGCCCAGGCCGAAGAGACCCAGTACTTC; CDR3: CASRAQAEETQYF
size: NA; D: TRBD1; V: TRBV5-5; J: TRBJ1-5; DNA: TGTGCCAGCAGCTCCGGGACAGGACCAAATAGCAATCAGCCCCAGCATTTT; CDR3: CASSSGTGPNSNQPQHF
size: NA; D: TRBD2; V: TRBV18; J: TRBJ2-7; DNA: TGTGCCAGCTCACCACCGTCTAGCGGGAGTAACTCCTACGAGCAGTACTTC; CDR3: CASSPPSSGSNSYEQYF
size: NA; D: NA; V: TRBV5-1; J: TRBJ2-7; DNA: TGCGCCAGCAGCTTGGTTAGCCCGCCCTACGAGCAGTACTTC; CDR3: CASSLVSPPYEQYF
size: NA; D: NA; V: TRBV7-2; J: TRBJ2-1; DNA: TGTGCCAGCAGCTTATTCCGGGAGATGGGCAATGAGCAGTTCTTC; CDR3: CASSLFREMGNEQFF
size: NA; D: TRBD1; V: TRBV28; J: TRBJ1-5; DNA: TGTGCCAGCAGCCTTATAACCGGGACAGGTTCCCAGCCCCAGCATTTT; CDR3: CASSLITGTGSQPQHF
size: NA; D: TRBD1; V: TRBV7-8; J: TRBJ2-2; DNA: TGTGCCAGCAGCTTAACCCGGACAGGGCGGGCCGGGGAGCTGTTTTTT; CDR3: CASSLTRTGRAGELFF
size: NA; D: TRBD2; V: TRBV30; J: TRBJ2-3; DNA: TGTGCCTGGACTAGCGGAAATGCCGGTACGCAGTATTTT; CDR3: CAWTSGNAGTQYF
size: NA; D: NA; V: TRBV5-6; J: TRBJ1-5; DNA: TGTGCCAGCAGCTTTGGACAGTCCAAGAATCAGCCCCAGCATTTT; CDR3: CASSFGQSKNQPQHF
size: NA; D: NA; V: TRBV5-1; J: TRBJ2-7; DNA: TGCGCCAGCAGCTATAAGAACTACGAGCAGTACTTC; CDR3: CASSYKNYEQYF
size: once; D: NA; V: TRBV11-2; J: TRBJ2-7; DNA: TGTGCCAGCAGCTTAGCCCCCGCGAGCTCCTACGAGCAGTACTTC; CDR3: CASSLAPASSYEQYF
size: NA; D: NA; V: TRBV7-9; J: TRBJ2-7; DNA: TGTGCCAGCAGCTTAGTGGAGAGGGACTCCTACGAGCAGTACTTC; CDR3: CASSLVERDSYEQYF
size: NA; D: TRBD1; V: TRBV4-3; J: TRBJ2-1; DNA: TGCGCCAGCAGCCAAGACCGAACGGACAGGGGGCTTAGGGATGAGCAGTTCTTC; CDR3: CASSQDRTDRGLRDEQFF
size: once; D: TRBD1; V: TRBV7-2; J: TRBJ2-7; DNA: TGTGCCAGCAGCCAGGATTCAACAACAGGGGACACCTTCTCCTACGAGCAGTACTTC; CDR3: CASSQDSTTGDTFSYEQYF
size: NA; D: TRBD1; V: TRBV5-8; J: TRBJ1-5; DNA: TGTGCCAGCAGACCGACAGGGCGCAATCAGCCCCAGCATTTT; CDR3: CASRPTGRNQPQHF
size: NA; D: NA; V: TRBV6-5; J: TRBJ2-2; DNA: TGTGCCAGCAGAACGGGACCGTGGAACGGGGAGCTGTTTTTT; CDR3: CASRTGPWNGELFF
size: NA; D: NA; V: TRBV4-1; J: TRBJ1-1; DNA: TGCGCCAGCAGCCGAATTCTTACAGAGAACACTGAAGCTTTCTTT; CDR3: CASSRILTENTEAFF
size: NA; D: TRBD1; V: TRBV9; J: TRBJ2-5; DNA: TGTGCCAGCAGCGTAACAGGGGCCCCGCGGGAGACCCAGTACTTC; CDR3: CASSVTGAPRETQYF
size: NA; D: TRBD2; V: TRBV7-3; J: TRBJ2-7; DNA: TGTGCCAGCAGCTTAAGCGGGAGGGCCGGGGAGCAGTACTTC; CDR3: CASSLSGRAGEQYF
size: NA; D: TRBD1; V: TRBV29-1; J: TRBJ2-6; DNA: TGCAGCGTTGCCCGCCACACCGGGACAGGTGTCTCTGGGGCCAACGTCCTGACTTTC; CDR3: CSVARHTGTGVSGANVLTF
size: NA; D: NA; V: TRBV28; J: TRBJ2-7; DNA: TGTGCCAGCAGTCCTCCCCGGGGCACCGATCCATACGAGCAGTACTTC; CDR3: CASSPPRGTDPYEQYF
size: NA; D: NA; V: TRBV4-3; J: TRBJ1-2; DNA: TGCGCCAGCAGCCGTTCGACCAGGGAAGATGGCTACACCTTC; CDR3: CASSRSTREDGYTF
size: NA; D: NA; V: TRBV28; J: TRBJ1-1; DNA: TGTGCCAGCAGACAAACGGGGGGTGGTAACACTGAAGCTTTCTTT; CDR3: CASRQTGGGNTEAFF
size: NA; D: NA; V: TRBV29-1; J: TRBJ1-3; DNA: TGCAGTACAGGCGGGGCGGGCGGAAACACCATATATTTT; CDR3: CSTGGAGGNTIYF
size: NA; D: NA; V: TRBV7-2; J: TRBJ2-1; DNA: TGTGCCAGCAGCTTAGTACCAAATGAGCAGTTCTTC; CDR3: CASSLVPNEQFF
size: NA; D: TRBD2; V: TRBV5-1; J: TRBJ2-1; DNA: TGCGCCAGCAGCTTAGGGGGACTAGCAATCGATGAGCAGTTCTTC; CDR3: CASSLGGLAIDEQFF
size: NA; D: NA; V: TRBV6-6; J: TRBJ2-2; DNA: TGTGCCAGCAGGAGGAGCACCGGGGAGCTGTTTTTT; CDR3: CASRRSTGELFF
size: once; D: TRBD1; V: TRBV5-6; J: TRBJ1-2; DNA: TGTGCCAGCAGCTTGGCCGCAGGGGGCGCCAGGTATGGCTACACCTTC; CDR3: CASSLAAGGARYGYTF
size: NA; D: NA; V: TRBV6-6; J: TRBJ2-7; DNA: TGTGCCAGCAGAACCCCAAGGGGTAGTCCGTACGAGCAGTACTTC; CDR3: CASRTPRGSPYEQYF
size: NA; D: TRBD2; V: TRBV5-1; J: TRBJ2-1; DNA: TGCGCCAGCAGCTTTACTAGCGGGAGTATCTCCTACAATGAGCAGTTCTTC; CDR3: CASSFTSGSISYNEQFF
size: NA; D: TRBD1; V: TRBV19; J: TRBJ2-7; DNA: TGTGCCAGTAGTCTGTCACCGGGACAGGGACACGAGCAGTACTTC; CDR3: CASSLSPGQGHEQYF
size: NA; D: TRBD2; V: TRBV5-1; J: TRBJ2-7; DNA: TGCGCCAGCAGCTTGGCCGGTAGGACTAGCGCCTACGAGCAGTACTTC; CDR3: CASSLAGRTSAYEQYF
size: NA; D: NA; V: TRBV28; J: TRBJ1-1; DNA: TGTGCCAGCACCCAGACCCACGGGAGGGCTGAAGCTTTCTTT; CDR3: CASTQTHGRAEAFF
size: NA; D: NA; V: TRBV30; J: TRBJ1-1; DNA: TGTGCCTGGCGCATGAACACTGAAGCTTTCTTT; CDR3: CAWRMNTEAFF
size: NA; D: NA; V: TRBV29-1; J: TRBJ2-1; DNA: TGCAGTTTCCTTGCGGCGGGATCCCTCCAGGTAGGGCAGTTCTTC; CDR3: CSFLAAGSLQVGQFF
size: NA; D: TRBD2; V: TRBV5-4; J: TRBJ2-7; DNA: TGTGCCAGCAGCTTGCCCAGCGGGAGCTCCTACGAGCAGTACTTC; CDR3: CASSLPSGSSYEQYF
size: NA; D: NA; V: TRBV4-1; J: TRBJ2-1; DNA: TGCGCCAGCAGCCCCATGAAAGGACAGAGTCAAGACAATGAGCAGTTCTTC; CDR3: CASSPMKGQSQDNEQFF
size: NA; D: NA; V: TRBV27; J: TRBJ1-2; DNA: TGTGCCAGCAGTAGGGCGGGGGGGCAAAACTATGGCTACACCTTC; CDR3: CASSRAGGQNYGYTF
size: few; D: NA; V: TRBV9; J: TRBJ1-3; DNA: TGTGCCAGCAGCGTAGGTTTGGCTTTCTCTGGAAACACCATATATTTT; CDR3: CASSVGLAFSGNTIYF
size: NA; D: TRBD1; V: TRBV7-8; J: TRBJ2-7; DNA: TGTGCCAGCAGCCGAGACAGGGGGATTACCTACGAGCAGTACTTC; CDR3: CASSRDRGITYEQYF
size: NA; D: NA; V: TRBV9; J: TRBJ2-2; DNA: TGTGCCAGCAGGGGTGGGCAGACCACCGGGGAGCTGTTTTTT; CDR3: CASRGGQTTGELFF
size: NA; D: NA; V: TRBV7-9; J: TRBJ1-1; DNA: TGTGCCAGCAGCTTAAATTTGGGCTCTGAAGCTTTCTTT; CDR3: CASSLNLGSEAFF
size: NA; D: TRBD1; V: TRBV29-1; J: TRBJ2-7; DNA: TGCAGCGTGGGGACAGCTGCCTACGAGCAGTACTTC; CDR3: CSVGTAAYEQYF
size: NA; D: NA; V: TRBV7-2; J: TRBJ2-4; DNA: TGTGCCAGCAGCTTAGAGATGTACGAGAACATTCAGTACTTC; CDR3: CASSLEMYENIQYF
size: NA; D: NA; V: TRBV6-5; J: TRBJ2-5; DNA: TGTGCCAGCAGTTCTCAGGGTTCGGAGACCCAGTACTTC; CDR3: CASSSQGSETQYF
size: NA; D: NA; V: TRBV7-9; J: TRBJ1-1; DNA: TGTGCCAGCAGCTTAGAGGCGGGAGACACTGAAGCTTTCTTT; CDR3: CASSLEAGDTEAFF
size: NA; D: NA; V: TRBV2; J: TRBJ1-5; DNA: TGTGCCAGCAGTGATTTCGGCCAAATGAACGGGCAGCCCCAGCATTTT; CDR3: CASSDFGQMNGQPQHF
size: NA; D: NA; V: TRBV6-5; J: TRBJ1-5; DNA: TGTGCCAGCAGTTACCGCAGGTCAGGCAATCAGCCCCAGCATTTT; CDR3: CASSYRRSGNQPQHF
size: NA; D: NA; V: TRBV7-2; J: TRBJ1-3; DNA: TGTGCCAGCAGCTTAGCGAAACTGATCTCTGGAAACACCATATATTTT; CDR3: CASSLAKLISGNTIYF
size: NA; D: TRBD2; V: TRBV11-2; J: TRBJ2-5; DNA: TGTGCCAGCAGCTTATATCAAGCGGGAGTGCTTTTGGGGGAGACCCAGTACTTC; CDR3: CASSLYQAGVLLGETQYF
size: NA; D: TRBD2; V: TRBV9; J: TRBJ2-1; DNA: TGTGCCAGCAGCGTCGTAGCGGGACTCTCCAATGAGCAGTTCTTC; CDR3: CASSVVAGLSNEQFF
size: NA; D: NA; V: TRBV15; J: TRBJ1-3; DNA: TGTGCCACCAGCAGAGAACAGGGTAGTCGCGGAAACACCATATATTTT; CDR3: CATSREQGSRGNTIYF
size: NA; D: NA; V: TRBV7-2; J: TRBJ1-3; DNA: TGTGCCAGCAGCGGGGGCCCTGGAAACACCATATATTTT; CDR3: CASSGGPGNTIYF
size: NA; D: NA; V: TRBV27; J: TRBJ1-1; DNA: TGTGCCAGCAGTTTCCTGGGCGGGATTGCTTTCTTT; CDR3: CASSFLGGIAFF